Here is one T cell receptor beta chain with its context. Its cognate antigen has yet to be identified. No qualities accompany the bases; no much larger clone lies one base away. The data are from a study of blood T cell repertoires in COVID-19 (TCRdb year 2020). Describing the broader study: Samples from collaborators originated in the United States, Italy and Spain and spanned both the acute and convalescent phases of COVID-19. The material from the prospective study consisted of cDNA or gDNA derived from T cells, B-cell-depleted T cells, or PBMCs. Subjects who had been exposed to COVID-19, were actively infected with it, or had recovered from it provided the deeply sampled blood TCRbeta repertoires that made up the dataset. The repertoires were released in a freely available public database meant as a resource for research on the immune response to SARS-CoV-2. The samples were drawn from the first 160 participants of the ongoing ImmuneRACE study and from about 1,200 subjects provided by 6 global collaborators. Nearly every sample came with metadata listing a de-identified subject ID, COVID-19 status, age in years and sex. Where available, HLA class I and class II types were taken from metadata supplied by the sample provider and were not determined by assay-based typing. Study-wide findings and limitations: The quantity of clinical and demographic metadata differed by source and by participant and was supplied without curation.

Between the V and J ends, shortened by 0 bases and 0 bases respectively, the junction contains 12 bases. The germline V gene (reference sequence) provides CDR1 SGHNT and CDR2 YYREEE. From the cysteine through the phenylalanine, the CDR3 covers 16 amino acids. Only the CDR3 DNA stays, 48 bases, in frame from base 1. TCRbeta CDR3 regions were amplified from genomic DNA by means of the immunoSEQ Assay, a bias-controlled multiplex PCR. The study's own analysis went as follows. The number of nucleated cells in each sample was estimated from the amplification of reference gene primers within the assay. Sequence reads were collapsed and filtered to measure the absolute abundance of every unique TCRbeta CDR3 rearrangement. Productive Simpson clonality was computed per sample as the square root of Simpson's diversity index over productive rearrangements. Drawn from immuneACCESS, this table holds only the in-frame rearrangements with V and J called that TCRdb kept. Clones are partly lost; checked studies trace under half to an unresolved V gene and leave the rest unexplained. V, J and clone size were drawn from that table, and D and trimming were deduced from the DNA. The sample table records approximately 260,000 clones; around 90% of these occur just once. 2.2% of the sample is in the top ten clones.

Each collaborating institution followed its own protocols to collect whole blood in K2EDTA tubes. For TCRbeta analysis, collaborators shipped samples in one of three forms: frozen whole blood, isolated PBMCs, or DNA extracted from either of those sample types. The chain is assembled from TRBV5-4 and TRBJ1-1; the D segment could be TRBD1, given 6 matching bases. This receptor was identified in a man aged 45-65 years with acute or convalescent COVID-19. The sample comprised peripheral blood. Here is the DNA: TGTGCCAGCAGCTTGGAGATCGGACAGATGAACACTGAAGCTTTCTTT. Its translation is CASSLEIGQMNTEAFF. The CDR3 plus the reference TRBV5-4 and TRBJ1-1 genes for the other parts give the full variable domain: ETGVTQSPTHLIKTRGQQVTLRCSSQSGHNTVSWYQQALGQGPQFIFQYYREEENGRGNFPPRFSGLQFPNYSSELNVNALELDDSALYLCASSLEIGQMNTEAFFGQGTRLTVV.